Listed here are 6 T cell receptor beta chains from one sample, sequenced in a study of shared clonotypes between healthy human individuals. Only in-frame clones appear in the TCRdb table, and some are missing; sequencing was by immunoSEQ multiplex PCR. The table lists roughly 2.4 million clones, approximately 94% of them singletons. Sequencing input: naive CD4+ T cells sorted from blood. The sample's subset: CD45RA+ positively selected. The source of these receptors is a man aged 18-30 years in good health.

This rearrangement joins TRBV6-1 to TRBJ1-2; TRBD1 might be the D (5 bases). Between the trimmed V and J ends, which lost 5 bases and 4 bases, there was a span of 14 bases. The CDR3 sequence is 14 residues long. CDR1 MNHNS and CDR2 SASEGT come from the germline V gene. CDR3 sequence (DNA): TGTGCCAGCAGTCCCCGAGGGGATTTCTATGGCTACACCTTC. It specifies CASSPRGDFYGYTF.

This clone was detected only a few times. The rearrangement joins TRBV6-5 to TRBJ2-7, with D perhaps assigned TRBD1 or TRBD2 (5 bases each). The CDR3 covers 16 residues. The germline gives CDR1 MNHEY, CDR2 SVGAGI. V dropped 4 bases and J dropped 0 bases, with 16 bases sitting between them. The CDR3 protein is CASSSGRGPSSYEQYF. The CDR3 nucleotides read TGTGCCAGCAGTTCCGGCCGGGGCCCGAGCTCCTACGAGCAGTACTTC.

The chain recombines TRBV5-6 with TRBJ2-5; 7 nucleotides agree with TRBD1. The CDR3 sequence is 14 residues long. Trimming took 3 bases from V and 4 from J; bases not matched to a gene: 6. Germline loops: CDR1 SGHDT, CDR2 YYEEEE. CDR3 region: CASSSDRQGETQYF. As DNA, the CDR3 is TGTGCCAGCAGCTCAGATAGACAGGGAGAGACCCAGTACTTC.

The V gene is TRBV9, the J gene TRBJ2-5; tentative D call: TRBD2 (6 bases). V lost 2 bases to trimming and J lost 4 bases, with 15 bases between them. CDR1 is SGDLS and CDR2 is YYNGEE in the germline V gene. The CDR3 spans 15 residues. CDR3 sequence: CASSVSGERGETQYF. The CDR3 DNA follows: TGTGCCAGCAGCGTTAGCGGAGAACGGGGAGAGACCCAGTACTTC. Based on the CDR3 plus reference TRBV9 and TRBJ2-5, the full variable domain is DSGVTQTPKHLITATGQRVTLRCSPRSGDLSVYWYQQSLDQGLQFLIQYYNGEERAKGNILERFSAQQFPDLHSELNLSSLELGDSALYFCASSVSGERGETQYFGPGTRLLVL.

CDR3 sequence: CASSSLGGANVLTF. Written as DNA, the CDR3 is TGTGCCAGCAGTTCCTTGGGTGGGGCCAACGTCCTGACTTTC. The rearrangement links TRBV6-6 to TRBJ2-6; no firm D call. This CDR3 region has 14 residues. The germline V and J ends were trimmed by 4 bases and 3 bases, with 7 bases remaining between them. The germline CDR1 and CDR2 sequences are MNHNY and SVGAGI (reference sequence).

J is TRBJ2-2 and V is TRBV11-3, with D perhaps TRBD1 (5 bases). CDR3 length: 17 residues. V lost 0 bases and J lost 3, with 14 bases in between. Germline V CDR1 and CDR2: SGHNT, YENEEA. CDR3 DNA sequence: TGTGCCAGCAGCTTAGATCGATGGGGCTCGGACACCGGGGAGCTGTTTTTT. Amino acids: CASSLDRWGSDTGELFF.